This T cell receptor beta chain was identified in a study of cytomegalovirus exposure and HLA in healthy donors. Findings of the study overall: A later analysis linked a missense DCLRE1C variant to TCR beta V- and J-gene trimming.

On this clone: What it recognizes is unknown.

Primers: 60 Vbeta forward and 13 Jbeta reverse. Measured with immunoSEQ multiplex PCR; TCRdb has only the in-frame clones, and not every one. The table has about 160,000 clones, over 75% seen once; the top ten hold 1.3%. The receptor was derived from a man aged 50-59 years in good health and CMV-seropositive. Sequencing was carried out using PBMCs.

This CDR3 is CASTYTGVNTEAFF. The CDR3 DNA follows: TGCGCCAGCACCTATACAGGGGTGAACACTGAAGCTTTCTTT. The chain has TRBV10-2 and TRBJ1-1, with 7 positions matching TRBD1. The J segment lost 0 bases and the V segment lost 7 bases, leaving 5 bases of the junction unmatched. The germline V gene encodes CDR1 WSHSY and CDR2 SAAADI. The CDR3 runs 14 residues.